This is a list of T cell receptor beta chains from one sample in a study of cytomegalovirus exposure and HLA in healthy donors. TCRdb keeps only in-frame clones here, not all; method: immunoSEQ multiplex PCR. The table records about 110,000 clones, 65% to 80% of them present only once. Sequencing used PBMCs. All receptors derive from a male donor in good health and CMV-seropositive. CDR3s include the opening cysteine and the closing phenylalanine or tryptophan. The D gene is left open where the match is weak. Size values are once, few and many counts, or a class for expanded clones, and some rows have none.

J gene: TRBJ1-5
D gene: TRBD1
V gene: TRBV6-6
clone size: -
CDR3 DNA: TGTGCCAGCAGCCTCACAGGGGATCAGCCCCAGCATTTT
CDR3 protein: CASSLTGDQPQHF

J gene: TRBJ2-1
D gene: TRBD2
V gene: TRBV19
clone size: -
CDR3 DNA: TGTGCCAGTAGTATGACTAGCGGGGTAAAGGAGCAGTTCTTC
CDR3 protein: CASSMTSGVKEQFF

J gene: TRBJ2-1
D gene: TRBD2
V gene: TRBV10-1
clone size: -
CDR3 DNA: TGCGCCAGCAGTGATGGAGAGGGACTAGCGGGTAATGAGCAGTTCTTC
CDR3 protein: CASSDGEGLAGNEQFF

J gene: TRBJ1-1
D gene: -
V gene: TRBV10-2
clone size: -
CDR3 DNA: TGCGCCAGCAGTGTGGGTTTGGGGGACTTTGAAGCTTTCTTT
CDR3 protein: CASSVGLGDFEAFF

J gene: TRBJ2-3
D gene: -
V gene: TRBV29-1
clone size: -
CDR3 DNA: TGCAGCGGAGACAGTCAAGGCACAGATACGCAGTATTTT
CDR3 protein: CSGDSQGTDTQYF

J gene: TRBJ2-7
D gene: TRBD1
V gene: TRBV5-1
clone size: few
CDR3 DNA: TGCGCCAGCAGCTTTAGGGGGCTAGCCTCCTACGAGCAGTACTTC
CDR3 protein: CASSFRGLASYEQYF

J gene: TRBJ1-1
D gene: TRBD1
V gene: TRBV29-1
clone size: -
CDR3 DNA: TGCAGCGTTGACTCGGGACAGGCCTTGAACACTGAAGCTTTCTTT
CDR3 protein: CSVDSGQALNTEAFF

J gene: TRBJ2-7
D gene: -
V gene: TRBV9
clone size: -
CDR3 DNA: TGTGCCAGCAGCGGTACTAGGGGGTCCTACGAGCAGTACTTC
CDR3 protein: CASSGTRGSYEQYF

J gene: TRBJ2-6
D gene: TRBD1
V gene: TRBV4-3
clone size: -
CDR3 DNA: TGCGCCAGCAGCCAAGTGGGACAGCGAAGCTCTGGGGCCAACGTCCTGACTTTC
CDR3 protein: CASSQVGQRSSGANVLTF

J gene: TRBJ1-5
D gene: -
V gene: TRBV28
clone size: -
CDR3 DNA: TGTGCCAGCAGGCCCCATGGCAGCAATCAGCCCCAGCATTTT
CDR3 protein: CASRPHGSNQPQHF

J gene: TRBJ1-5
D gene: TRBD1
V gene: TRBV19
clone size: -
CDR3 DNA: TGTGCCAGTAGTATAATGTGGACAGGGGAACAGCCCCAGCATTTT
CDR3 protein: CASSIMWTGEQPQHF

J gene: TRBJ2-7
D gene: TRBD2
V gene: TRBV28
clone size: -
CDR3 DNA: TGTGCCAGCAGTCCCTGGCGGGAGGGCCTCTACGAGCAGTACTTC
CDR3 protein: CASSPWREGLYEQYF

J gene: TRBJ2-7
D gene: -
V gene: TRBV7-2
clone size: -
CDR3 DNA: TGTGCCAGCAGCTTTATTCCGGTTATCTCCTACGAGCAGTACTTC
CDR3 protein: CASSFIPVISYEQYF

J gene: TRBJ1-1
D gene: -
V gene: TRBV5-1
clone size: -
CDR3 DNA: TGCGCCAGCAGCCCGACAGGCTGGGCTGAAGCTTTCTTT
CDR3 protein: CASSPTGWAEAFF

J gene: TRBJ2-3
D gene: -
V gene: TRBV19
clone size: -
CDR3 DNA: TGTGCCAGTAGTACCCGCCCGGGGGATACGCAGTATTTT
CDR3 protein: CASSTRPGDTQYF

J gene: TRBJ2-7
D gene: TRBD2
V gene: TRBV30
clone size: -
CDR3 DNA: TGTGCCTCGGAAATAGCGGGAGAATACTTC
CDR3 protein: CASEIAGEYF

J gene: TRBJ2-7
D gene: -
V gene: TRBV18
clone size: -
CDR3 DNA: TGTGCCAGCTCACCATTCGGACAGACCTACGAGCAGTACTTC
CDR3 protein: CASSPFGQTYEQYF

J gene: TRBJ2-1
D gene: -
V gene: TRBV5-1
clone size: -
CDR3 DNA: TGCGCCAGCAGTTCGGGAAACAATGAGCAGTTCTTC
CDR3 protein: CASSSGNNEQFF

J gene: TRBJ1-2
D gene: TRBD1
V gene: TRBV6-1
clone size: -
CDR3 DNA: TGTGCCAGCAGTGAAATTTCAGGGGGGACTAACTATGGCTACACCTTC
CDR3 protein: CASSEISGGTNYGYTF

J gene: TRBJ1-1
D gene: -
V gene: TRBV6-5
clone size: -
CDR3 DNA: TGTGCCAGCAGTGAACGGAGGTTGGCTGTTGAAGCTTTCTTT
CDR3 protein: CASSERRLAVEAFF

J gene: TRBJ1-5
D gene: -
V gene: TRBV20-1
clone size: -
CDR3 DNA: TGCAGTGCTGCAGGTCAGCCCCAGAATTTT
CDR3 protein: CSAAGQPQNF

J gene: TRBJ1-5
D gene: -
V gene: TRBV6-1
clone size: once
CDR3 DNA: TGTGCCAGCAGCGTAACAGCAACCAATCAGCCCCAGCATTTT
CDR3 protein: CASSVTATNQPQHF

J gene: TRBJ1-5
D gene: -
V gene: TRBV7-9
clone size: -
CDR3 DNA: TGTGCCAGCAGCTTAAGGGGCAGGGATCAGCCCCAGCATTTT
CDR3 protein: CASSLRGRDQPQHF

J gene: TRBJ2-2
D gene: TRBD1
V gene: TRBV7-3
clone size: -
CDR3 DNA: TGTGCCAGCAGCTGGACAGGAGGTTCTCGGGGCGGGGAGCTGTTTTTT
CDR3 protein: CASSWTGGSRGGELFF

J gene: TRBJ2-7
D gene: -
V gene: TRBV6-1
clone size: once
CDR3 DNA: TGTGCCAGCAGACGGGTCCCCTACGAGCAGTACTTC
CDR3 protein: CASRRVPYEQYF

J gene: TRBJ2-1
D gene: TRBD2
V gene: TRBV27
clone size: -
CDR3 DNA: TGTGCCAGCAGTTTTCGGACTAGCGGGACCTACAATGAGCAGTTCTTC
CDR3 protein: CASSFRTSGTYNEQFF

J gene: TRBJ1-2
D gene: -
V gene: TRBV4-3
clone size: few
CDR3 DNA: TGCGCCAGCAGCCGACGGGCGCAAGGGGGCTATGGCTACACCTTC
CDR3 protein: CASSRRAQGGYGYTF

J gene: TRBJ1-3
D gene: -
V gene: TRBV4-3
clone size: once
CDR3 DNA: TGCGCCAGCAGCCAGGGTTCGGGACATCGCTCTGGAAACACCATATATTTT
CDR3 protein: CASSQGSGHRSGNTIYF

J gene: TRBJ1-1
D gene: TRBD1
V gene: TRBV6-1
clone size: -
CDR3 DNA: TGTGCCAGCAGCCGGACAGGGGCGAACACTGAAGCTTTCTTT
CDR3 protein: CASSRTGANTEAFF

J gene: TRBJ1-3
D gene: -
V gene: TRBV7-2
clone size: -
CDR3 DNA: TGTGCCAGCAGCTTAGTGGGAGAACCTACGATTGACACCATATATTTT
CDR3 protein: CASSLVGEPTIDTIYF

J gene: TRBJ2-1
D gene: -
V gene: TRBV28
clone size: -
CDR3 DNA: TGTGCCAGCACCCCAGTGGGCGGGAACATTTACAATGAGCAGTTCTTC
CDR3 protein: CASTPVGGNIYNEQFF

J gene: TRBJ1-1
D gene: -
V gene: TRBV7-3
clone size: few
CDR3 DNA: TGTGCCAGCAGCTTAACGAGGGTGGACACTGAAGCTTTCTTT
CDR3 protein: CASSLTRVDTEAFF

J gene: TRBJ1-1
D gene: -
V gene: TRBV7-2
clone size: -
CDR3 DNA: TGTGCCAGCAGCTTGAGGAGGGGAGGGGGAGTCACTGAAGCTTTCTTT
CDR3 protein: CASSLRRGGGVTEAFF

J gene: TRBJ1-1
D gene: -
V gene: TRBV2
clone size: -
CDR3 DNA: TGTGCCAGCAGTGGAACTTTGAACACTGAAGCTTTCTTT
CDR3 protein: CASSGTLNTEAFF

J gene: TRBJ2-7
D gene: TRBD1
V gene: TRBV5-6
clone size: -
CDR3 DNA: TGTGCCAGCAGCAGGGGACAGGTTTACGTCGAGCAGTACTTC
CDR3 protein: CASSRGQVYVEQYF

J gene: TRBJ2-3
D gene: -
V gene: TRBV19
clone size: few
CDR3 DNA: TGTGCCAGTAGTATAAACGGTTTCACAGATACGCAGTATTTT
CDR3 protein: CASSINGFTDTQYF

J gene: TRBJ1-1
D gene: -
V gene: TRBV11-2
clone size: -
CDR3 DNA: TGTGCCAGCGGAACACAGGGCCTAAAGAACACTGAAGCTTTCTTT
CDR3 protein: CASGTQGLKNTEAFF

J gene: TRBJ2-5
D gene: TRBD2
V gene: TRBV7-9
clone size: -
CDR3 DNA: TGTGCCAGCAGCTTAGGAGTAGCGGGGAAAGAGACCCAGTACTTC
CDR3 protein: CASSLGVAGKETQYF

J gene: TRBJ2-5
D gene: -
V gene: TRBV9
clone size: few
CDR3 DNA: TGTGCCAGCAGCGTTCAGGGTTGGGTGGAGACCCAGTACTTC
CDR3 protein: CASSVQGWVETQYF

J gene: TRBJ1-1
D gene: -
V gene: TRBV15
clone size: -
CDR3 DNA: TGTGCCACCAGCAGAGACAGATATAACACTGAAGCTTTCTTT
CDR3 protein: CATSRDRYNTEAFF

J gene: TRBJ2-7
D gene: TRBD2
V gene: TRBV4-1
clone size: -
CDR3 DNA: TGCGCCAGCAGCCAAGTCGGCAGGGAGGGCTACGAGCAGTACTTC
CDR3 protein: CASSQVGREGYEQYF

J gene: TRBJ2-1
D gene: TRBD2
V gene: TRBV29-1
clone size: -
CDR3 DNA: TGCAGCGTTGGTCTAGCGGTTTCTTACAATGAGCAGTTCTTC
CDR3 protein: CSVGLAVSYNEQFF

J gene: TRBJ2-1
D gene: TRBD2
V gene: TRBV5-6
clone size: -
CDR3 DNA: TGTGCCAGCAGCTTGGTCGGTAGCGGGGGGGGGAATGAGCAGTTCTTC
CDR3 protein: CASSLVGSGGGNEQFF

J gene: TRBJ1-4
D gene: TRBD1
V gene: TRBV6-5
clone size: -
CDR3 DNA: TGTGCCAGCAGCCACGACAGGGGTGGTGAAAAACTGTTTTTT
CDR3 protein: CASSHDRGGEKLFF

J gene: TRBJ2-3
D gene: TRBD2
V gene: TRBV9
clone size: -
CDR3 DNA: TGTGCCAGCAGCTCCGGGACTAGCGGGGTCACAGATACGCAGTATTTT
CDR3 protein: CASSSGTSGVTDTQYF